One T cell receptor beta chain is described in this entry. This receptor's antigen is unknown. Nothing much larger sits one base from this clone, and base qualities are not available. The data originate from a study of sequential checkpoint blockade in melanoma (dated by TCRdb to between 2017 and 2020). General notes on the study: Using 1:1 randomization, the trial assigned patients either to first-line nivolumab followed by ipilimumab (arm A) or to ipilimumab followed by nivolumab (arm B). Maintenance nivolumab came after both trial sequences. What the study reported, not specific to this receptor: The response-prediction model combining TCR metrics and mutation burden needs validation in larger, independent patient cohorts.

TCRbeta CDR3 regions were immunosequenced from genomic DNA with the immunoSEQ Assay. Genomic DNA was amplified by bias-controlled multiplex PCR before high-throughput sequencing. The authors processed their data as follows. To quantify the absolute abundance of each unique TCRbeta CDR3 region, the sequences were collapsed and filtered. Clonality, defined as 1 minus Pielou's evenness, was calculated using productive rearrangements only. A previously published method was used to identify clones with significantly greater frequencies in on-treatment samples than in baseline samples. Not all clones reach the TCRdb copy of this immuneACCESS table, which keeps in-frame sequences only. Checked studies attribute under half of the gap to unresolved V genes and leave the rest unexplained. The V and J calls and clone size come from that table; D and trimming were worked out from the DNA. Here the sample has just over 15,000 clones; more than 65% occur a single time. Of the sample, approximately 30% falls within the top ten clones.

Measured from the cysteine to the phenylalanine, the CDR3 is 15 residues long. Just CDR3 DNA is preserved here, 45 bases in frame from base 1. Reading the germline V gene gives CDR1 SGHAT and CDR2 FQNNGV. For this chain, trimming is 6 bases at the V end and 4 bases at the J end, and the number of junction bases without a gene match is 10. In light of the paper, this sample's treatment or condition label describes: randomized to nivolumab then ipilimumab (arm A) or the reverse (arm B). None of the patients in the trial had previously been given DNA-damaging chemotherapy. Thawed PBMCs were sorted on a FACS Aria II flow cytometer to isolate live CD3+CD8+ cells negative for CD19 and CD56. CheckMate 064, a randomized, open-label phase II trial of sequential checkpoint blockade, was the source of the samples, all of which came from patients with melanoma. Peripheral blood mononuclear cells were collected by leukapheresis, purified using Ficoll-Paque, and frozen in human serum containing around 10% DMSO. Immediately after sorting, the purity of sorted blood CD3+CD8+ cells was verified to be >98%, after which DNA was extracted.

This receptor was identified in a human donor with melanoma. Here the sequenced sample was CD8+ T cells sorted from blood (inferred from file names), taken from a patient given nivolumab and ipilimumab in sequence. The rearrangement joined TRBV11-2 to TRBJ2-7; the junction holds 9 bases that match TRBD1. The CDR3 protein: CASSQTGGLGYEQYF. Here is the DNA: TGTGCCAGCAGTCAGACAGGGGGACTTGGGTACGAGCAGTACTTC. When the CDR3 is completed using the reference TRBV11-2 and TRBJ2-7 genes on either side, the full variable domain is EAGVAQSPRYKIIEKRQSVAFWCNPISGHATLYWYQQILGQGPKLLIQFQNNGVVDDSQLPKDRFSAERLKGVDSTLKIQPAKLEDSAVYLCASSQTGGLGYEQYFGPGTRLTVT.